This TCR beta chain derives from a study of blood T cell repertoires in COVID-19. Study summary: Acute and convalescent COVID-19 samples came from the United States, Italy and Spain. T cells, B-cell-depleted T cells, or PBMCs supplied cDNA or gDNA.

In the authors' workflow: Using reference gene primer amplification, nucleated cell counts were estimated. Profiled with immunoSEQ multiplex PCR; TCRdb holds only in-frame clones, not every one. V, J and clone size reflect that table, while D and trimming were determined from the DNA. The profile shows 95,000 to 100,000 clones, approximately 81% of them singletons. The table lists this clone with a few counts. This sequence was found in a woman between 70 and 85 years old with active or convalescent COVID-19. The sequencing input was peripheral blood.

In nucleotides, the CDR3 is TGTGCCAGCAGCTTAGCCTCCGGGACTTACGAGCAGTACTTC. This sequence encodes CASSLASGTYEQYF. The gene calls are TRBV7-8 and TRBJ2-7; a possible D gene is TRBD2 (6 bases). CDR1 and CDR2 (germline): SGHVS, FQNEAQ. The CDR3 is made up of 14 amino acids. The V gene lost 0 bases and the J gene lost 4 bases, with 10 bases spanning the gap.